This TCR beta chain was found in a study of vaccination and CD4 T cells after COVID-19. Study overall: Post-COVID sampling occurred a median around 97 days after diagnosis (range 35 to 161). Ranging from 14 to 241, the interval between dose two and post-vaccine sampling had a median of 72 days.

Each CDR3 protein is one row after TCRdb ran MiXCR on the PCR reads. The sample lists roughly 20,000 distinct CDR3 sequences; 60% to 80% were seen once. Whole-study results and caveats: The median number of SARS-CoV-2-reactive clonotypes increased from about 20 to 38, a change that did not reach significance. Convalescent patients studied were relatively few, and early post-infection timepoints were absent.

Only a few counts were recorded for this clonotype. Its specificity is unknown. Germline-derived CDR1 and CDR2 are SGHTS and YDEGEE. The J segment lost 5 bases and the V segment lost 0 bases, leaving 11 bases of the junction unmatched. The CDR3 extends over 17 amino acids. The material was CD4+ T cells from blood, obtained before SARS-CoV-2 vaccination. The gene calls are TRBV5-8 and TRBJ2-3; 8 positions agree with TRBD2. This TCR was sampled from a human donor who had recovered from COVID-19. The CDR3 nucleotides are TGTGCCAGCAGCTTGGGGATTAGCGGGGTGGTTGAAGATACGCAGTATTTT. It specifies CASSLGISGVVEDTQYF.